Following are 24 T cell receptor beta chains from one sample sequenced in a study of T cell responses to AZD1222 COVID-19 vaccine. Here immunoSEQ multiplex PCR was the method, and the copy in TCRdb shows in-frame clones only, minus some. The data contain approximately 140,000 clones, 85% to 95% of them singletons. The sample was peripheral blood, taken on day 0 of AZD1222 vaccination. These receptors originate from an adult in good health.

This clone was found a few times. The chain links TRBV11-3 to TRBJ1-4; perhaps TRBD1 as D (5 bases). Trimming took 5 bases from V and 2 from J, leaving 15 bases between them. The CDR3 loop spans 16 amino acids. Germline CDR1 and CDR2: SGHNT and YENEEA. The chain's CDR3 is CASSTAGWRTNEKLFF. The CDR3 DNA sequence: TGTGCCAGCAGCACCGCAGGGTGGCGGACTAATGAAAAACTGTTTTTT.

The chain employs TRBV19 and TRBJ1-1; D remains ambiguous. Germline V gene data show CDR1 as LNHDA and CDR2 as SQIVND (reference sequence). Trimming left V 3 bases short and J 1 base short, with 12 bases between. CDR3 length: 15 residues. In DNA, the CDR3 is TGTGCCAGTAGTATGGCCGGCAGGAGGAACACTGAAGCTTTCTTT. It translates to CASSMAGRRNTEAFF.

V usage is TRBV28 and J usage is TRBJ2-1; D uncertain. Germline V gene sequence: CDR1 MDHEN, CDR2 SYDVKM. V was pared by 5 bases and J by 2 bases, with 10 bases between. The CDR3 spans 14 residues. The CDR3 DNA is TGTGCCAGCAGTAGATTGCGACCCTACAATGAGCAGTTCTTC. This encodes CASSRLRPYNEQFF.

The CDR3 DNA reads TGTGCCAGTAGTACAAAGACTAGCGGGGGTCCTCACTTCTCCTACGAGCAGTACTTC. This codes for CASSTKTSGGPHFSYEQYF. The chain is built from TRBV19 and TRBJ2-7; 12 bases match TRBD2. Per germline, CDR1 LNHDA and CDR2 SQIVND (reference sequence). CDR3 size: 19 residues. The junction had 13 bases not matched to a gene; V was cut back by 4 bases and J by 0 bases.

V and J are TRBV7-3 and TRBJ2-1; TRBD1 might be the D (7 bases). Germline V lookup: CDR1 SGHTA, CDR2 FQGTGA. This CDR3 contains 14 residues. V was trimmed by 5 bases and J by 7 bases, leaving 15 bases between them. The CDR3 DNA reads TGTGCCAGCAGCCCAGGGGGGACTGTTAATGAGCAGTTCTTC. Translated: CASSPGGTVNEQFF.

This clone was counted a single time. J is TRBJ2-7 and V is TRBV9, with 7 bases lining up with TRBD2. Germline CDR1 is SGDLS and CDR2 is YYNGEE. V shed 4 bases, J shed 3 bases, and the junction held 7 bases outside the gene matches. CDR3 size: 14 residues. This CDR3 is CASSFGTISYEQYF. Here the CDR3 DNA reads TGTGCCAGCAGCTTCGGGACTATAAGCTACGAGCAGTACTTC.

The chain carries TRBV10-2 and TRBJ1-1; D perhaps matches TRBD1 (5 bases). CDR3 size: 13 residues. CDR1 and CDR2 (germline): WSHSY, SAAADI. Trimming pared 4 bases from V and 7 bases from J, leaving 13 bases between. The CDR3 sequence: CASSAGTIFEAFF. As DNA, the CDR3 is TGCGCCAGCAGTGCCGGGACTATCTTTGAAGCTTTCTTT.

The V call is TRBV10-3, the J call TRBJ2-1; tentative D call: TRBD2 (6 bases). This CDR3 spans 17 amino acids. Germline CDR1 reads ENHRY; CDR2 reads SYGVKD. V lost 2 bases and J lost 2, with 16 bases in between. CDR3 loop: CAISEPLGDSTYNEQFF. CDR3 bases: TGTGCCATCAGTGAGCCGTTAGGGGACTCCACCTACAATGAGCAGTTCTTC.

This chain uses TRBV6-5 with TRBJ2-5; D may be TRBD1 (5 bases). CDR1 and CDR2 (germline): MNHEY, SVGAGI. The germline V and J ends were trimmed by 6 bases and 4 bases, with 9 bases remaining between them. This CDR3 has 12 residues. As DNA, the CDR3 is TGTGCCAGCAGGTGGGGCCGAGAGACCCAGTACTTC. This codes for CASRWGRETQYF.

The J gene is TRBJ2-7, the V gene TRBV28; D call uncertain. The V gene lost 3 bases and the J gene lost 7 bases, with 16 bases spanning the gap. From germline, CDR1 is MDHEN and CDR2 SYDVKM. This CDR3 is built from 14 residues. DNA for the CDR3: TGTGCCAGCAGTTTCTCCCAGACCATGGGGGAGCAGTACTTC. Translated: CASSFSQTMGEQYF.

The chain employs TRBV5-4 and TRBJ2-5; 8 bases are shared with TRBD2. Trimming took 4 bases from V and 5 from J; bases not matched to a gene: 1. In germline, CDR1 is SGHNT, CDR2 YYREEE (reference sequence). The CDR3 covers 12 residues. The DNA for the CDR3 is TGTGCCAGCAGCCCTAGCGGGGAGACCCAGTACTTC. Its protein is CASSPSGETQYF.

The chain couples TRBV5-1 to TRBJ2-7; TRBD1 matches 8 bases. In germline, CDR1 is SGHRS, CDR2 YFSETQ. This CDR3 comprises 20 residues. Trimming at V came to 1 base and at J to 2 bases, leaving 20 bases not matched to a gene. Here the CDR3 DNA reads TGCGCCAGCAGCTTGTATAAGGACAGGGCTAAATTTAAACATACCTACGAGCAGTACTTC. The encoded protein is CASSLYKDRAKFKHTYEQYF.

The rearrangement joins TRBV28 to TRBJ2-1; maybe TRBD1 (7 bases). Germline CDR1 MDHEN, CDR2 SYDVKM. V dropped 6 bases and J dropped 5 bases, with 17 bases sitting between them. The CDR3 has 15 residues. CDR3 nucleotide sequence: TGTGCCAGCAGATCTCGACAGGGAGGTAACAATGAGCAGTTCTTC. Its protein is CASRSRQGGNNEQFF.

The chain recombines TRBV7-2 with TRBJ1-1, with D perhaps matching TRBD1 (5 bases). Germline V lookup: CDR1 SGHTA, CDR2 FQGNSA. Trimming took 3 bases from V and 10 from J, leaving 12 bases between them. The CDR3 totals 12 residues. CDR3 sequence: CASSFIREGAFF. CDR3 bases: TGTGCCAGCAGCTTTATCAGGGAGGGAGCTTTCTTT.

The rearrangement links TRBV4-1 to TRBJ1-6, with D perhaps TRBD1 (5 bases). The CDR3 runs to 16 residues. Germline loops: CDR1 MGHRA, CDR2 YSYEKL. Trimming cost V 0 bases and J 7 bases, with 13 bases left between them. CDR3 sequence (DNA): TGCGCCAGCAGCCAAGAAGTGGCAGGGCAGAATTCACCCCTCCACTTT. Residues: CASSQEVAGQNSPLHF.

The rearrangement uses TRBV7-9 and TRBJ2-7, with 9 bases that match TRBD2. CDR3 length: 13 residues. Per the germline V gene, CDR1 is SEHNR and CDR2 is FQNEAQ (reference sequence). V lost 5 bases, J lost 12 bases, and 11 bases stayed unmatched. The CDR3 loop reads CASSPGRRGGLYF. The CDR3 DNA sequence: TGTGCCAGCAGCCCCGGACGGCGGGGGGGTCTGTACTTC.

V usage is TRBV10-1 and J usage is TRBJ1-1; D call uncertain. Per germline, CDR1 WNHNN and CDR2 SYGVQD (reference sequence). V lost 1 base, J lost 1 base, and 4 bases lay in between. This CDR3 comprises 13 residues. CDR3 nucleotide sequence: TGCGCCAGCAGTGAGTGGTCGAACACTGAAGCTTTCTTT. Translating it yields CASSEWSNTEAFF.

V is TRBV5-8 and J is TRBJ2-7; 10 bases line up with TRBD2. The ends lost 4 bases at V and 0 bases at J; junction bases unmatched: 4. CDR1 and CDR2 from the germline V gene are SGHTS and YDEGEE. This CDR3 has 15 amino acids. In DNA, the CDR3 is TGTGCCAGCAGCCCGGGACTAGCGCGCTCCTACGAGCAGTACTTC. Translation gives CASSPGLARSYEQYF.

There are a few counts of this clone. The chain has TRBV7-9 and TRBJ1-2; 9 nucleotides line up with TRBD1. CDR1 and CDR2 from the germline V gene are SEHNR and FQNEAQ (reference sequence). Trimming removed 5 bases from V and 8 bases from J; junction bases left unmatched: 12. The CDR3 has 15 amino acids. Here the CDR3 DNA reads TGTGCCAGCAGCCCCGGAAGGCGGGGACAGGGCGGCTACACCTTC. Amino acids: CASSPGRRGQGGYTF.

V gene TRBV5-1 combines with J gene TRBJ2-1; D gene uncertain. This CDR3 is built from 13 residues. The germline CDR1 and CDR2 sequences are SGHRS and YFSETQ. The germline V and J ends were trimmed by 0 bases and 8 bases, with 9 bases remaining between them. CDR3 region: CASSLGLGYEQFF. For the CDR3, the DNA is TGCGCCAGCAGCTTGGGTTTGGGATATGAGCAGTTCTTC.

The chain carries TRBV19 and TRBJ2-3; TRBD2 agrees at 13 bases. Per germline, CDR1 LNHDA and CDR2 SQIVND (reference sequence). J was trimmed by 0 bases and V by 4 bases; bases with no gene match: 10. This CDR3 has 19 amino acids. This chain's CDR3 is CASSRAGTSGVRSTDTQYF. The CDR3 bases are TGTGCCAGTAGTAGAGCCGGGACTAGCGGGGTGCGAAGCACAGATACGCAGTATTTT.

This chain uses TRBV7-2 with TRBJ2-3, with 11 bases identical to TRBD2. V dropped 1 base and J dropped 5; count of bases not matched to a gene: 5. CDR3 length: 16 residues. CDR1 and CDR2 (germline): SGHTA, FQGNSA. Here the CDR3 reads CASSLVLAGAGDTQYF. CDR3 in DNA: TGTGCCAGCAGCTTAGTACTAGCGGGAGCAGGAGATACGCAGTATTTT. Full variable domain (rest looked up from reference TRBV7-2 and TRBJ2-3): GAGVSQSPSNKVTEKGKDVELRCDPISGHTALYWYRQSLGQGLEFLIYFQGNSAPDKSGLPSDRFSAERTGGSVSTLTIQRTQQEDSAVYLCASSLVLAGAGDTQYFGPGTRLTVL.

The chain is built from TRBV5-4 and TRBJ1-1, with TRBD1 matching 7 bases. The CDR3 length is 14 residues. Germline CDR1 SGHNT, CDR2 YYREEE (reference sequence). V lost 1 base, J lost 7 bases, and 7 bases stayed unmatched. The CDR3, as DNA: TGTGCCAGCAGCTTGAACACCGGGGACAGTGAAGCTTTCTTT. It encodes CASSLNTGDSEAFF.

This chain links TRBV30 with TRBJ1-5, with a weak D call TRBD1 (5 bases). V lost 0 bases and J lost 11, with 11 bases in between. This CDR3 region has 12 residues. The germline V gene has CDR1 GTSNPN and CDR2 SVGIG (reference sequence). The CDR3 sequence is CAWSVTGDSQHF. CDR3 nucleotides: TGTGCCTGGAGTGTAACCGGGGACTCCCAGCATTTT. The full variable domain, rest sourced from reference TRBV30 and TRBJ1-5, is SQTIHQWPATLVQPVGSPLSLECTVEGTSNPNLYWYRQAAGRGLQLLFYSVGIGQISSEVPQNLSASRPQDRQFILSSKKLLLSDSGFYLCAWSVTGDSQHFGDGTRLSIL.